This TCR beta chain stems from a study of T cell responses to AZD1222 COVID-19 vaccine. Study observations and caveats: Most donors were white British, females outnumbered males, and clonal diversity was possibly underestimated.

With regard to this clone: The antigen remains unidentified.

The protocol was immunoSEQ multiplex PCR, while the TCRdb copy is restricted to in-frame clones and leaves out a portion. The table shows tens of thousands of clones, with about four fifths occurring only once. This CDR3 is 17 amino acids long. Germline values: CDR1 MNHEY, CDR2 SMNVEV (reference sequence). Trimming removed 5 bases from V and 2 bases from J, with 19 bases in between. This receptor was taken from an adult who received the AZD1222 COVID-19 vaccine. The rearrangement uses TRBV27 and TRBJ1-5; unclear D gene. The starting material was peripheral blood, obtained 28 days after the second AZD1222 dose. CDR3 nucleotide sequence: TGTGCCAGCAGTCCAATGGGTGCGGGCTCCCGCAATCAGCCCCAGCATTTT. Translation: CASSPMGAGSRNQPQHF.